Listed below are T cell receptor beta chains from one sample, sequenced in a study of cytomegalovirus exposure and HLA in healthy donors. The method was immunoSEQ multiplex PCR; TCRdb's version includes in-frame clones alone and lacks a portion of them. This sample yields around 110,000 clones, of which 60% to 80% are seen a single time; roughly 2.8% belongs to the top ten. What was sequenced was PBMCs. Source of these receptors: a female donor in good health and CMV-seronegative. Each CDR3 is given with its conserved first and last residue. A D gene is named only where the DNA matches it firmly. Not all rows give a size; the values are once, few, many and, for expanded clones, a class.

J: TRBJ1-1
size: .
V: TRBV30
D: .
DNA: TGTGCCTGGCAGCGAGGGGGGAACACTGAAGCTTTCTTT
CDR3: CAWQRGGNTEAFF

J: TRBJ1-5
size: .
V: TRBV9
D: .
DNA: TGTGCCAGCAGCGTAGGGACAGATAATCAGCCCCAGCATTTT
CDR3: CASSVGTDNQPQHF

J: TRBJ2-1
size: .
V: TRBV11-2
D: TRBD2
DNA: TGTGCCAGCAGCCTTAGCGGGAGCTCCTACAATGAGCAGTTCTTC
CDR3: CASSLSGSSYNEQFF

J: TRBJ2-1
size: .
V: TRBV6-4
D: TRBD2
DNA: TGTGCCAGCAGTGTAACGGGAGGGTCCTTGGAGCAGTTCTTC
CDR3: CASSVTGGSLEQFF

J: TRBJ2-7
size: .
V: TRBV7-9
D: .
DNA: TGTGCCAGCAGCCCGGGGGGCCCCTACGAGCAGTACTTC
CDR3: CASSPGGPYEQYF

J: TRBJ2-2
size: once
V: TRBV11-2
D: .
DNA: TGTGCCAGCAGCTTAGGAACAGGGTTGTCCGGGGAGCTGTTTTTT
CDR3: CASSLGTGLSGELFF

J: TRBJ1-3
size: .
V: TRBV12-5
D: TRBD1
DNA: TGTGCTAGTGGTTTGGATAGGAGGGGGCGGGACACCATATATTTT
CDR3: CASGLDRRGRDTIYF

J: TRBJ2-7
size: few
V: TRBV11-3
D: TRBD1
DNA: TGTGCCAGCAGCCCTGGACAGGGGGGCCCCTACGAGCAGTACTTC
CDR3: CASSPGQGGPYEQYF

J: TRBJ1-1
size: once
V: TRBV7-6
D: .
DNA: TGTGCCAGCAGCTTCTTGGCTGACCCGGGGAACACTGAAGCTTTCTTT
CDR3: CASSFLADPGNTEAFF

J: TRBJ1-1
size: .
V: TRBV11-2
D: TRBD1
DNA: TGTGCCAGCAGCTTAGGGCTTTTGAGACAGGGTCTATATGAAGCTTTCTTT
CDR3: CASSLGLLRQGLYEAFF

J: TRBJ1-1
size: .
V: TRBV5-1
D: .
DNA: TGCGCCAGCAGCTTGGGAGGGCAGAACACTGAAGCTTTCTTT
CDR3: CASSLGGQNTEAFF

J: TRBJ2-1
size: few
V: TRBV7-3
D: TRBD2
DNA: TGTGCCAGCAGCTTCGGGACTAGCGGGAGAAACGACGAGCAGTTCTTC
CDR3: CASSFGTSGRNDEQFF

J: TRBJ2-1
size: .
V: TRBV4-2
D: TRBD2
DNA: TGTGCCAGCAGCCTCCAGACTAGCGGAGACAATGAGCAGTTCTTC
CDR3: CASSLQTSGDNEQFF

J: TRBJ2-4
size: .
V: TRBV7-3
D: TRBD1
DNA: TGTGCCAGCAGCATGGACAGGTCTCACGGCATTCAGTACTTC
CDR3: CASSMDRSHGIQYF

J: TRBJ2-1
size: .
V: TRBV11-2
D: .
DNA: TGTGCCAGCAGCTTAATGGAGGTCCCCTACAATGAGCAGTTCTTC
CDR3: CASSLMEVPYNEQFF

J: TRBJ2-3
size: few
V: TRBV4-2
D: TRBD2
DNA: TGTGCCAGCAGCCAAGATGACCCTAGCGGGGCAGATACGCAGTATTTT
CDR3: CASSQDDPSGADTQYF

J: TRBJ2-7
size: .
V: TRBV9
D: TRBD1
DNA: TGTGCCAGCAGCGACGGGACAGGGGTTTACGAGCAGTACTTC
CDR3: CASSDGTGVYEQYF